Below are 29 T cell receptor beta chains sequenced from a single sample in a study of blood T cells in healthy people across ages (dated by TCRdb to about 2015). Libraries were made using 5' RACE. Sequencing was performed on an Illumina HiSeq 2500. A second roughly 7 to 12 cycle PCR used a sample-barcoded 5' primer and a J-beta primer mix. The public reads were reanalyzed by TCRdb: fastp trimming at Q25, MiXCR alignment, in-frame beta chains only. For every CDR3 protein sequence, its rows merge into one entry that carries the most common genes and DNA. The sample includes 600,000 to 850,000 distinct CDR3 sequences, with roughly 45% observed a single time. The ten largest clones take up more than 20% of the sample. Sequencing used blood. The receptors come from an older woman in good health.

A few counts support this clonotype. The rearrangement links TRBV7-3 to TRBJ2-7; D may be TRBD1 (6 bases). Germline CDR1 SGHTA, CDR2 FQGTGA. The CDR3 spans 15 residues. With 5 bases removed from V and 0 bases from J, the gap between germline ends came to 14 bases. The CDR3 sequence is CASSPRQDLSYEQYF. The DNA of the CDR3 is TGTGCCAGCAGCCCCAGACAGGACCTCTCCTACGAGCAGTACTTC.

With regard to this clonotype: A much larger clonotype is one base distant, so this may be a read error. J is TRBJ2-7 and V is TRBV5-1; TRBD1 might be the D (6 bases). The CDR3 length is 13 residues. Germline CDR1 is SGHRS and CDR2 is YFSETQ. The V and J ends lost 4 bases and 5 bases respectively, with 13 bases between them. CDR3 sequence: CASSDRSTDEQYF. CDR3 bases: TGCGCCAGCAGCGACAGGAGTACCGACGAGCAGTACTTC.

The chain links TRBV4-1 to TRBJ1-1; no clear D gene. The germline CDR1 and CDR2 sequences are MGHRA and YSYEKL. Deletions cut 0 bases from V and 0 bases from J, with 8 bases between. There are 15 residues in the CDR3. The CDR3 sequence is CASSQEWAVNTEAFF. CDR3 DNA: TGCGCCAGCAGCCAAGAATGGGCGGTGAACACTGAAGCTTTCTTT.

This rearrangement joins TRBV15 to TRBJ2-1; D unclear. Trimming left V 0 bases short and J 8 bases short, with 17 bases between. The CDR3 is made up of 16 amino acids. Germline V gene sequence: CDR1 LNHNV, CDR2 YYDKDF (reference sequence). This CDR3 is CATSRESLDGGDEQFF. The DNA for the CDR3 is TGTGCCACCAGCAGAGAATCACTTGACGGTGGGGATGAGCAGTTCTTC.

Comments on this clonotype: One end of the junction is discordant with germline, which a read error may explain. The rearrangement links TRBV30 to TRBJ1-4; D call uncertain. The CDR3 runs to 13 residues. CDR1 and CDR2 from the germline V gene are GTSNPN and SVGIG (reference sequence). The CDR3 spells CVWSGSGGEKLFF. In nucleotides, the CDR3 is TGTGTCTGGAGTGGTTCCGGAGGTGAAAAACTGTTTTTT. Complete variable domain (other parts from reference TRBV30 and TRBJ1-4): SQTIHQWPATLVQPVGSPLSLECTVEGTSNPNLYWYRQAAGRGLQLLFYSVGIGQISSEVPQNLSASRPQDRQFILSSKKLLLSDSGFYLCVWSGSGGEKLFFGSGTQLSVL.

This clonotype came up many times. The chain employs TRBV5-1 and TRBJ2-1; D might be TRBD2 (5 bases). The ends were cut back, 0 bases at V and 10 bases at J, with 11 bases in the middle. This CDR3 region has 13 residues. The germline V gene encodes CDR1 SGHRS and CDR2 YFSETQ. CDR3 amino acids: CASSLAGESEQFF. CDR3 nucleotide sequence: TGCGCCAGCAGCTTGGCCGGGGAATCCGAGCAGTTCTTC.

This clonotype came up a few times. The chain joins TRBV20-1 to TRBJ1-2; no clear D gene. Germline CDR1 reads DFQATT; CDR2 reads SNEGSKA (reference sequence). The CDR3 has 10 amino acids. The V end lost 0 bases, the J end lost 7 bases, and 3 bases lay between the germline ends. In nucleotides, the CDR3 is TGCAGTGCTAGAGATCGTGGCTACACCTTC. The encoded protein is CSARDRGYTF.

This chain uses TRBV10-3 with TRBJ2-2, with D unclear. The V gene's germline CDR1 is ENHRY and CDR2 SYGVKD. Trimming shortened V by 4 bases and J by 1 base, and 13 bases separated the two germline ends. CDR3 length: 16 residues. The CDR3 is CAISAAGLLNTGELFF. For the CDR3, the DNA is TGTGCCATCAGTGCTGCCGGGCTACTGAACACCGGGGAGCTGTTTTTT.

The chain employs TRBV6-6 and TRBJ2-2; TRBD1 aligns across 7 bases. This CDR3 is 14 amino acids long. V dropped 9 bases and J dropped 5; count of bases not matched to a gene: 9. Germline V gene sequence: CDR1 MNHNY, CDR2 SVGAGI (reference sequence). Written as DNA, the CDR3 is TGTGCCAGTGGGCAGACAGGGCGGACCGGGGAGCTGTTTTTT. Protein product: CASGQTGRTGELFF.

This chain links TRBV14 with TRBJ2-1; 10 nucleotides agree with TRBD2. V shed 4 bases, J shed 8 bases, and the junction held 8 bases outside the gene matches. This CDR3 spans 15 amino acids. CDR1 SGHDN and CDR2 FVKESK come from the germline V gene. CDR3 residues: CASSLALAGSDEQFF. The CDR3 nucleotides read TGTGCCAGCAGCCTTGCACTAGCGGGAAGCGATGAGCAGTTCTTC.

The CDR3 sequence is CASSLRAGPYGYTF. CDR3 DNA: TGTGCCAGCAGTTTAAGGGCAGGGCCATATGGCTACACCTTC. This chain links TRBV12-3 or TRBV12-4 with TRBJ1-2; D might be TRBD1 (5 bases). The CDR3 consists of 14 residues. The germline V and J ends were trimmed by 2 bases and 5 bases, with 12 bases remaining between them.

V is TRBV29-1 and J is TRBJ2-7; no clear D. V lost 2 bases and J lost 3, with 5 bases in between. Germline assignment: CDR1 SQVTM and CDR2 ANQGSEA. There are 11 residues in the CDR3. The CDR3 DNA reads TGCAGCGTTGAACGTAGCTACGAGCAGTACTTC. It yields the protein CSVERSYEQYF.

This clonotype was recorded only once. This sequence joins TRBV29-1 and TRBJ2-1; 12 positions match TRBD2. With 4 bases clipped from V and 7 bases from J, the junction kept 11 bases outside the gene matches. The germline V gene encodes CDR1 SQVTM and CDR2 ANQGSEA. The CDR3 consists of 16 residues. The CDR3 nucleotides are TGCAGCGTTGTCGACCCGGCTAGCGGGAGGGCTAATGAGCAGTTCTTC. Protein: CSVVDPASGRANEQFF.

This CDR3 reads CASSPGWSYEQYF. The CDR3 DNA follows: TGTGCCAGCAGCCCAGGGTGGTCCTACGAGCAGTACTTC. The rearrangement links TRBV3-1 to TRBJ2-7; a weak D match, TRBD1 (5 bases). The CDR3 covers 13 residues. Trimming removed 4 bases from V and 1 base from J, with 8 bases in between. Germline CDR1 and CDR2: LGHDT and YNNKEL (reference sequence).

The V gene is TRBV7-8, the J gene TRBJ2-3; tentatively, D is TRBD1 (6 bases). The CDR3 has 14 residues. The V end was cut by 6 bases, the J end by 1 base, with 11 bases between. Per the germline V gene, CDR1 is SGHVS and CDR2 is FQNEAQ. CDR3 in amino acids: CASRERQGTDTQYF. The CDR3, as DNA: TGTGCCAGCAGAGAAAGACAGGGCACAGATACGCAGTATTTT. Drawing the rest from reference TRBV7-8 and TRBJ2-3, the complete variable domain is GAGVSQSPRYKVAKRGQDVALRCDPISGHVSLFWYQQALGQGPEFLTYFQNEAQLDKSGLPSDRFFAERPEGSVSTLKIQRTQQEDSAVYLCASRERQGTDTQYFGPGTRLTVL.

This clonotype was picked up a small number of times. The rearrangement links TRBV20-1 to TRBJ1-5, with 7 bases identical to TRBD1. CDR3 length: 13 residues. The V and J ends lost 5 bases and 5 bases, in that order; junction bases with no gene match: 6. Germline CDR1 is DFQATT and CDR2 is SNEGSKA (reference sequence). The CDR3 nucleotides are TGCAGTGCTTCCGACAGGGTGTATCAGCCCCAGCATTTT. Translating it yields CSASDRVYQPQHF.

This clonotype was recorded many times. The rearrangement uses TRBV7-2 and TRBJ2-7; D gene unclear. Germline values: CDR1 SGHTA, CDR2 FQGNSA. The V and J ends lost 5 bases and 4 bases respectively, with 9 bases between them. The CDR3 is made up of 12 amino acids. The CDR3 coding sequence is TGTGCCAGCAGCCCGTTGGAGTACGAGCAGTACTTC. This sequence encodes CASSPLEYEQYF.

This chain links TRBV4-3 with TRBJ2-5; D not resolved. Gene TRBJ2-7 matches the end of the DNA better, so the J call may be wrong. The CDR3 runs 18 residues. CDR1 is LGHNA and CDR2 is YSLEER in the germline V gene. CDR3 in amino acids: CASSQEPYKAANAYEQYF. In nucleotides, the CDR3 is TGCGCCAGCAGCCAAGAACCCTACAAGGCGGCTAACGCCTACGAGCAGTACTTC.

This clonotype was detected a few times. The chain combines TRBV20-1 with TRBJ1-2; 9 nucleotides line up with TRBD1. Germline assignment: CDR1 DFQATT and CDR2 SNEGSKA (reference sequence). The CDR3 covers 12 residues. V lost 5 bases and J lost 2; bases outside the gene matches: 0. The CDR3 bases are TGCAGTGCTGACAGGGGGAACTATGGCTACACCTTC. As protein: CSADRGNYGYTF.

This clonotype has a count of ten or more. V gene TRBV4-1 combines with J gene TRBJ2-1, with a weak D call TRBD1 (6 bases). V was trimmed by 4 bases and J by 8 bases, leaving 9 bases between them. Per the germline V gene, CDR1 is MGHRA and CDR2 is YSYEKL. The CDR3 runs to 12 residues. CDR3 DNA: TGCGCCAGCAGCCCTACAGGGCATGAGCAGTTCTTC. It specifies CASSPTGHEQFF.

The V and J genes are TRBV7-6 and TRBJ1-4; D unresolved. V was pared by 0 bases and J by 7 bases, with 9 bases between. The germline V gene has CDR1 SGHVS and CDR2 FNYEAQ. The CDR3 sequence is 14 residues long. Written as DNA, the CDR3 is TGTGCCAGCAGCTTAGCGATGGTCGGTGAAAAACTGTTTTTT. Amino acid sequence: CASSLAMVGEKLFF.

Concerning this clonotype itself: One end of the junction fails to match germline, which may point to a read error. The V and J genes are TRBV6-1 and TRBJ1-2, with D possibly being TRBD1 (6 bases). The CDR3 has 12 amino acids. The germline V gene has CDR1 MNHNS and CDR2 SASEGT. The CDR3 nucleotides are TGTGACAGCCAGGGGAAACGATATGGCTACACCTTC. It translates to CDSQGKRYGYTF.

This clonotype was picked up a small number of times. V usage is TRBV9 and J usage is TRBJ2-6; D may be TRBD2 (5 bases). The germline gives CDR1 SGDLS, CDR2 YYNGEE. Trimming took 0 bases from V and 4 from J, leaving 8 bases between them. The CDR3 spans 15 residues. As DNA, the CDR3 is TGTGCCAGCAGCGTAGCGGGGTACGGGGCCAACGTCCTGACTTTC. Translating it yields CASSVAGYGANVLTF.

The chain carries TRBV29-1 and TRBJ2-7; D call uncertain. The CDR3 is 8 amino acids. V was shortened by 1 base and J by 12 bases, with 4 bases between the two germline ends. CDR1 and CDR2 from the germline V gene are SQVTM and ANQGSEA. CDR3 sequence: CSVEVGYF. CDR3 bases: TGCAGCGTTGAAGTCGGGTACTTC.

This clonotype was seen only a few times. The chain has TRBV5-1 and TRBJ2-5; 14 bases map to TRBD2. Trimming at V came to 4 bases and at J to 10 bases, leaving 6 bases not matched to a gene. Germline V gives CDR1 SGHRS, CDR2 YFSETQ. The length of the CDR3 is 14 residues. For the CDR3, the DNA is TGCGCCAGCAGCCCAGGGACTAGCGGGGGAGGCCAGTACTTC. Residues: CASSPGTSGGGQYF.

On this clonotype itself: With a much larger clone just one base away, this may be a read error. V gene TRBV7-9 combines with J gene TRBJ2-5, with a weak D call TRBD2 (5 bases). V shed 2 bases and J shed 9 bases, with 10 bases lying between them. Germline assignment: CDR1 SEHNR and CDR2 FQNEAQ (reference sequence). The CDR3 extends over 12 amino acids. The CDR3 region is CASSLSTEAQYF. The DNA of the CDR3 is TGTGCCAGCAGCTTATCGACGGAGGCCCAGTACTTC.

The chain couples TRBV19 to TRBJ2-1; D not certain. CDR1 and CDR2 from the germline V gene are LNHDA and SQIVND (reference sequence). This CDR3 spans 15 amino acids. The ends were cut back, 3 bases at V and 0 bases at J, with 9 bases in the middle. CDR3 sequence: CASSIFVSSYNEQFF. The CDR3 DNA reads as TGTGCCAGTAGTATTTTCGTGAGCTCCTACAATGAGCAGTTCTTC.

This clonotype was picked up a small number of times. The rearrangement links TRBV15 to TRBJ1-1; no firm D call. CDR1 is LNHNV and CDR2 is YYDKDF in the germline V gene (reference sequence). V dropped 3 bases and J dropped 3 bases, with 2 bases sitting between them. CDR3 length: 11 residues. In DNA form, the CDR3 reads TGTGCCACCAGCAGCCACACTGAAGCTTTCTTT. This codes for CATSSHTEAFF.

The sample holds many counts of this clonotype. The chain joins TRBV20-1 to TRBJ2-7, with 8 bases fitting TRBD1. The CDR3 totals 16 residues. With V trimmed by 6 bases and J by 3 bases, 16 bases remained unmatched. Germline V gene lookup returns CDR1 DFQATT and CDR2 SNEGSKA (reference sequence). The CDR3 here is CSAGGGRTGINYEQYF. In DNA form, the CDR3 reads TGCAGTGCCGGGGGAGGCCGGACAGGGATCAACTACGAGCAGTACTTC.